Listed below are T cell receptor beta chains from one sample, sequenced in a study of CD8+ T cells in alopecia areata. The assay was immunoSEQ multiplex PCR, and TCRdb's table has in-frame clones only and misses some. The data contain some 160,000 clones, 55% to 75% of them seen just once; the ten biggest clones take up roughly 0.91%. This specimen was CD4+ T cells sorted from blood, taken at week 4, from a patient treated with tofacitinib. Receptors were obtained from a human donor with alopecia areata. Both conserved end residues are trimmed from each CDR3. Fields, in order: J gene, V gene, CDR3 protein.

TRBJ2-4 | TRBV18 | ASSPKASGVGIQY
TRBJ1-4 | TRBV29-1 | SVEDRGEEKLF
TRBJ2-1 | TRBV29-1 | SAPWDRETYNEQF
TRBJ2-7 | TRBV5-4 | ASSFAGQSSYEQY
TRBJ2-5 | TRBV29-1 | SVVTVVETQY
TRBJ2-3 | TRBV4-3 | ASSQGGDTQY
TRBJ1-2 | TRBV23-1 | ASSPPGVFGYGYT
TRBJ1-2 | TRBV30 | AWSPGSGSNYGYT
TRBJ1-4 | TRBV30 | ASGPTNEKLF
TRBJ1-1 | TRBV30 | AWSVFLGTEAF
TRBJ1-2 | TRBV29-1 | SATPTGIGDYT